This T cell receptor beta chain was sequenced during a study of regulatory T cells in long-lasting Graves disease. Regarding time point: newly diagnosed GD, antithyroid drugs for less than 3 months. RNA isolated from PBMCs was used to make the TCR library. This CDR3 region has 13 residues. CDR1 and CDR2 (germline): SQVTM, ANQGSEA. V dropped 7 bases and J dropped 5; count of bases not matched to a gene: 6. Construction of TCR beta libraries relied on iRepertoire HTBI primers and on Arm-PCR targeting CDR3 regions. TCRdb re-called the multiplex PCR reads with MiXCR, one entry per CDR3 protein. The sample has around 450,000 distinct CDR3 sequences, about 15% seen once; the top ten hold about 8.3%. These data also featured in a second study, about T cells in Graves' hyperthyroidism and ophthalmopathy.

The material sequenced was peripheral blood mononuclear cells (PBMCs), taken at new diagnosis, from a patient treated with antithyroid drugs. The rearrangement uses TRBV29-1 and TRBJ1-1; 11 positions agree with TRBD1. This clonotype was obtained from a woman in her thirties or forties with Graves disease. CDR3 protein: CSAGQGARTEAFF. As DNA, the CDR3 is TGCAGCGCCGGACAGGGGGCGAGAACTGAAGCTTTCTTT.